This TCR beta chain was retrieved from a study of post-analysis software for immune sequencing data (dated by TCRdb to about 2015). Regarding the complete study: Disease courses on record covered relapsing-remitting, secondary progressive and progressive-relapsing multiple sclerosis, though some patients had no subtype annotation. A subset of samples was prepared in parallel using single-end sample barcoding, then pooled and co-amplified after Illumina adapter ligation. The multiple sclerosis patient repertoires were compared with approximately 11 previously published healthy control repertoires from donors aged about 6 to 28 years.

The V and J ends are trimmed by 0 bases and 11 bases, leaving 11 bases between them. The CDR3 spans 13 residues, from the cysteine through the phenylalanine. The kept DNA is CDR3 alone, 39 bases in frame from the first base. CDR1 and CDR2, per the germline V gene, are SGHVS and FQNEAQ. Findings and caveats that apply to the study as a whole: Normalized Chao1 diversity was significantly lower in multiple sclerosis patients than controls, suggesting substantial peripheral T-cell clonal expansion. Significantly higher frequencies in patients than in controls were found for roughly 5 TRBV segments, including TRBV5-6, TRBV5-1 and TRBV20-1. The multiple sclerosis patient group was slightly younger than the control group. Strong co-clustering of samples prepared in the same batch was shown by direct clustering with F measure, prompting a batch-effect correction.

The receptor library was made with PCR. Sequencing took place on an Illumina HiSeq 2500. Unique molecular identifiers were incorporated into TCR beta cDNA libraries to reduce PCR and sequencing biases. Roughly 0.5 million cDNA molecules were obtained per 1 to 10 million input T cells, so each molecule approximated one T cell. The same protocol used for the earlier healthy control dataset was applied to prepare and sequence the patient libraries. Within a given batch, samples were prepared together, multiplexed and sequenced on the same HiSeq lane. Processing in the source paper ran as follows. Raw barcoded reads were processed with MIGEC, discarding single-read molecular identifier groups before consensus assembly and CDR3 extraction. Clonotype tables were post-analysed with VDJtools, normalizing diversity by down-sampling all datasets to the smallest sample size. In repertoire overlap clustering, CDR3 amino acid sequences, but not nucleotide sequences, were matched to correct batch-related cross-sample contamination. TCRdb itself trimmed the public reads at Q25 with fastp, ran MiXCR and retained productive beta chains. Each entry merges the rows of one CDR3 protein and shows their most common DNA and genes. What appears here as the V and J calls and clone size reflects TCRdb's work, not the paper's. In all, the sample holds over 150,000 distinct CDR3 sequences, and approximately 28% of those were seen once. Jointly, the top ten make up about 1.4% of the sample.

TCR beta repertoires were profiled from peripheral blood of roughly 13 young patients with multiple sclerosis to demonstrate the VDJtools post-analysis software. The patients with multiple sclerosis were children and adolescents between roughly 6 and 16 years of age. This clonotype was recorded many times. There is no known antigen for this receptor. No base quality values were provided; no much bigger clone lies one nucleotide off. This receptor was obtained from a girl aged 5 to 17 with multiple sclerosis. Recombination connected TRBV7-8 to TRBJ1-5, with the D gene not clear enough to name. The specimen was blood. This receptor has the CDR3 CASSLAGGGAQHF. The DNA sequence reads TGTGCCAGCAGCTTAGCGGGCGGTGGTGCCCAGCATTTT.